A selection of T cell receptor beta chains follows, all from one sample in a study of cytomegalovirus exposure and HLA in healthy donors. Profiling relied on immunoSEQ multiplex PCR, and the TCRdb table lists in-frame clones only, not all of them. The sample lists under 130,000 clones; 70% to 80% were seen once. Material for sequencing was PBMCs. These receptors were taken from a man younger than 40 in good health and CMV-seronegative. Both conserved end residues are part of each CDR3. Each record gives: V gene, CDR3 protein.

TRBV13	CASSLKVGTGVEEKLFF
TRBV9	CASAVGGGSYNEQFF
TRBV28	CASQQGYEQYF
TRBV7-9	CASSLGAGGNTEAFF
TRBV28	CASSRLAVLNEQFF
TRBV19	CASSIDRGTPYEQYF
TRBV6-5	CASSLTVYTEAFF
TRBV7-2	CASSPQSGGGFSNQPQHF
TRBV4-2	CASSQAGTSTNTGELFF
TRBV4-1	CASSQAKREADTQYF
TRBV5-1	CASSPGTSGSADEQYF
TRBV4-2	CASSQDLWGDSYGYTF
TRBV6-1	CAIRGALSGNTIYF
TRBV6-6	CASSYPVEVRNSPLHF
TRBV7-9	CSSRLRENTEAFF
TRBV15	CATSRESIRYAEAFF
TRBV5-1	CASSLDTGIEAFF
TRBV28	CASTKLSPELAVYF
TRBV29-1	CSVVQLATEAFF
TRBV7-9	CASSYYGTSNQPQHF
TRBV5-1	CASSSLPGDEGEKLFF
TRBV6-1	CASSEAILAGATNEQFF
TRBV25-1	CASKNRVEDEQYF
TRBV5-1	CASSLGVAGDNSPLHF
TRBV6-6	CASQDRYTEAFF
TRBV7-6	CASSQEGGTGEKLFF
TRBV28	CASSLSGLAGNTGELFF
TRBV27	CASSRGLAGSETQYF
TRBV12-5	CASGLVPGGSNEQFF
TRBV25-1	CATTSRGAGEKLFF
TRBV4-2	CASSQDRDNEQFF
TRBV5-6	CASSSLAGQETQYF
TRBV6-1	CASSEGWSGQPQHF
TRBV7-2	CASSLVVTDTQYF
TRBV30	CACNWGHGYTF
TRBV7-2	CASSPLIGSNQPQHF
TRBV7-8	CASSSGWWSTDTQYF
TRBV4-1	CASSQDEGLETQYF
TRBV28	CASRIPGQEAFF
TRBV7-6	CASSRPKGQGNTEAFF
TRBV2	CASSDRGEKLFF
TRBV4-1	CASSQLPGQAVTIYF
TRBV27	CASSKLGTAYLGAFF
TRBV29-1	CSVGSGGAMNTEAFF
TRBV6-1	CASSEGAGYEKLFF
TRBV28	CASSSGGTEAFF
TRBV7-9	CASSHFDSFLGYTF
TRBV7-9	CASSLLGGYGYTF
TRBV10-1	CASSDGYEQYF
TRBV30	CAWSPGQSPSGANVLTF
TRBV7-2	CASSLQQGTDTQYF
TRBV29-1	CSAVETYGYTF
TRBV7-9	CASSPRSRAANTGELFF
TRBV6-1	CASSTPGGYGYTF
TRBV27	CASRPQGFYEQFF
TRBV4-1	CASSLARGTGAFF
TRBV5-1	CASERDTEDTQYF
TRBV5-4	CASSLQGMETQYF